These 21 T cell receptor beta chains originate from one sample sequenced in a study of synovial regulatory T cells in juvenile arthritis. The table came from immunoSEQ multiplex PCR; TCRdb's copy has only in-frame clones and leaves some out. Its table lists roughly 7,300 clones. Sequencing used Treg cells from blood. Subset given: remaining (HLA-DR-negative) circulating blood Treg cells. Source of these receptors: a donor younger than 30 with juvenile idiopathic arthritis.

This clone is medium-sized by frequency. The chain's CDR3 is CASRGGSYEQYF. The chain has TRBV6-5 and TRBJ2-7; the TRBD2 assignment by TCRdb is unverifiable without DNA. The CDR3 runs 12 residues. DNA was not recorded. Germline lookup yields CDR1 MNHEY and CDR2 SVGAGI.

The chain is built from TRBV29-1 and TRBJ2-5; the TCRdb D gene call, TRBD1, has no DNA to confirm it. The CDR3 is 15 residues long. There is no recorded DNA. Germline-derived CDR1 and CDR2 are SQVTM and ANQGSEA. The CDR3 region is CSVEVSRGPQETQYF.

The chain employs TRBV15 and TRBJ1-1; no DNA is available, so the TRBD1 call from TCRdb remains unchecked. The CDR3 covers 13 residues. The DNA sequence is not available. Germline CDR1 and CDR2: LNHNV and YYDKDF (reference sequence). This chain's CDR3 is CATAIQQGTEAFF.

The chain recombines TRBV27 with TRBJ1-4. This CDR3 contains 17 residues. A DNA sequence was not provided. Germline lookup yields CDR1 MNHEY and CDR2 SMNVEV (reference sequence). The CDR3 loop reads CASRRGASGLTNEKLFF.

This chain connects TRBV5-1 to TRBJ1-1; TCRdb returns TRBD1, unconfirmable since there is no DNA. This CDR3 region has 13 residues. There is no recorded DNA. The germline CDR1 and CDR2 sequences are SGHRS and YFSETQ. The CDR3 loop is CASSPTGGSEAFF. The complete variable domain, with remaining parts taken from reference TRBV5-1 and TRBJ1-1, reads KAGVTQTPRYLIKTRGQQVTLSCSPISGHRSVSWYQQTPGQGLQFLFEYFSETQRNKGNFPGRFSGRQFSNSRSEMNVSTLELGDSALYLCASSPTGGSEAFFGQGTRLTVV.

The V call is TRBV5-5, the J call TRBJ2-2; TCRdb lists TRBD1, though no DNA is available to test this call. This CDR3 region has 12 residues. No DNA was logged. Germline V gene sequence: CDR1 SGHKS, CDR2 YYEKEE (reference sequence). The CDR3 loop reads CASSLQGGELFF.

The genes are TRBV11-2 and TRBJ1-6. The CDR3 totals 12 residues. No coding sequence is recorded. Germline CDR1 is SGHAT and CDR2 is FQNNGV. This CDR3 is CASSTRNSPLHF.

The chain is built from TRBV5-1 and TRBJ1-1. Germline V gives CDR1 SGHRS, CDR2 YFSETQ. CDR3 size: 16 residues. Only the protein is available. The CDR3 region is CASSLGLGGFNTEAFF.

This chain links TRBV7-2 with TRBJ1-4; the TRBD1 assignment by TCRdb is unverifiable without DNA. The CDR3 covers 13 residues. There is no recorded DNA. Germline CDR1 SGHTA, CDR2 FQGNSA. CDR3 sequence reads: CASSLGGRDNLFF.

The V call is TRBV30, the J call TRBJ2-2; TCRdb reports TRBD2, a call that lacks DNA to check it against. The germline V gene encodes CDR1 GTSNPN and CDR2 SVGIG (reference sequence). CDR3 length: 17 residues. Only the protein is available. CDR3 sequence reads: CAWSVRGRYTNTGELFF. The full variable domain, with the rest looked up from reference TRBV30 and TRBJ2-2, is SQTIHQWPATLVQPVGSPLSLECTVEGTSNPNLYWYRQAAGRGLQLLFYSVGIGQISSEVPQNLSASRPQDRQFILSSKKLLLSDSGFYLCAWSVRGRYTNTGELFFGEGSRLTVL.

The chain combines TRBV21-1 with TRBJ1-2; checking the TCRdb D call of TRBD1 is not possible without DNA. TRBV21-1 constitutes a pseudogene. The CDR3 length is 16 residues. The entry carries no DNA sequence. The CDR3: CASSPRRPDRAVGYTF.

The CDR3 reads CASSPQGNYGYTF. The V gene is TRBV18, the J gene TRBJ1-2; TCRdb's D call of TRBD1 is untestable without DNA. Germline V gives CDR1 KGHSH, CDR2 LQKENI. The CDR3 consists of 13 residues. The entry carries no DNA sequence.

The V call is TRBV10-3, the J call TRBJ1-5; no DNA is available, so the TRBD1 call from TCRdb remains unchecked. Germline lookup yields CDR1 ENHRY and CDR2 SYGVKD. The CDR3 covers 14 residues. No DNA is listed. The CDR3 is CAISAQGRNQPQHF.

This rearrangement joins TRBV7-8 to TRBJ2-3. The germline V gene encodes CDR1 SGHVS and CDR2 FQNEAQ. The CDR3 runs to 15 residues. No DNA appears here. The CDR3 protein is CASSLTGTQGDTQYF.

The V gene is TRBV4-3, the J gene TRBJ1-4; the D call of TRBD1 rests on TCRdb alone, since no DNA is present to check it. The germline gives CDR1 LGHNA, CDR2 YSLEER. The CDR3 contains 18 residues. The protein alone is recorded here. CDR3 amino acids: CASSQGQGTVRTNEKLFF.

This sequence joins TRBV20-1 and TRBJ1-2. Germline CDR1 reads DFQATT; CDR2 reads SNEGSKA (reference sequence). The CDR3 has 10 amino acids. No DNA sequence was recorded. The CDR3 sequence is CSARGPGTPF.

This chain uses TRBV28 with TRBJ2-7; TCRdb outputs TRBD2, but without DNA this stays unchecked. Per the germline V gene, CDR1 is MDHEN and CDR2 is SYDVKM. The CDR3 consists of 13 residues. No DNA is listed. The CDR3 is CASSFAGAYEQYF.

This chain connects TRBV7-9 to TRBJ2-7. This CDR3 comprises 13 residues. The entry carries no DNA sequence. Looked up from germline, CDR1 is SEHNR and CDR2 is FQNEAQ (reference sequence). The chain's CDR3 is CASSLIPFYEQYF.

The chain uses TRBV2 and TRBJ1-3. Germline V CDR1 and CDR2: SNHLY, FYNNEI. CDR3 size: 15 residues. The entry carries no DNA sequence. The CDR3 loop is CASSEFLNSGNTIYF.

J is TRBJ2-3 and V is TRBV7-3; the TCRdb call, TRBD2, lacks DNA for checking. The CDR3 sequence is 14 residues long. A DNA sequence was not provided. CDR1 is SGHTA and CDR2 is FQGTGA in the germline V gene. CDR3 region: CASSPGTGTDTQYF.

V is TRBV7-2 and J is TRBJ2-2; with no DNA, the TCRdb D assignment of TRBD2 cannot be verified. CDR1 SGHTA and CDR2 FQGNSA come from the germline V gene. There are 13 residues in the CDR3. This entry has no DNA. The CDR3 protein is CASSTYLVGELFF.